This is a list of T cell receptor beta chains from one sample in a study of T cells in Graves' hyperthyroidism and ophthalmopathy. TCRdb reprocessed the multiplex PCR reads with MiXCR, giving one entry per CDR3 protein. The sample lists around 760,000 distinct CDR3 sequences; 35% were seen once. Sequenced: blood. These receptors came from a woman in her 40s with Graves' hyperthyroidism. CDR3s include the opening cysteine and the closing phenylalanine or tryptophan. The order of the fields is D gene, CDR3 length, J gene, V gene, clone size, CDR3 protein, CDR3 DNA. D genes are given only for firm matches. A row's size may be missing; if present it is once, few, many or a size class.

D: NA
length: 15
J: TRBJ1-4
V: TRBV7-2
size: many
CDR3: CASSLGSQGGEKLFF
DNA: TGTGCCAGCAGCTTAGGGAGCCAGGGTGGCGAAAAACTGTTTTTT

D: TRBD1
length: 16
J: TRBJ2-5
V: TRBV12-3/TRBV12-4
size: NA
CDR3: CASSPGQGRYQETQYF
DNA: TGTGCCAGCAGCCCTGGACAGGGACGATACCAAGAGACCCAGTACTTC

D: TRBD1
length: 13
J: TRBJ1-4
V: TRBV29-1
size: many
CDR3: CSVERQGNEKLFF
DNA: TGCAGCGTTGAAAGACAGGGGAACGAAAAACTGTTTTTT

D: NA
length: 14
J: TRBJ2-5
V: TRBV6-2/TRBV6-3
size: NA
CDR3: CASSDGYRKETQYF
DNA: TGTGCCAGCAGCGATGGTTACAGGAAAGAGACCCAGTACTTC

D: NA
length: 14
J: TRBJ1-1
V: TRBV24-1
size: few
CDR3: CATSDSYRDTEAFF
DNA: TGTGCCACCAGTGATTCTTACAGGGACACTGAAGCTTTCTTT

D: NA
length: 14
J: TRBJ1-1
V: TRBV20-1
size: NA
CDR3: CSARELGRDTEAFF
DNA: TGCAGTGCTAGGGAGCTGGGCAGGGACACTGAAGCTTTCTTT

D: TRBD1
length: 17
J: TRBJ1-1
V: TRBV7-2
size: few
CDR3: CASSLGDRAWRRTEAFF
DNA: TGTGCCAGCAGCTTAGGGGACAGGGCTTGGAGGCGCACTGAAGCTTTCTTT

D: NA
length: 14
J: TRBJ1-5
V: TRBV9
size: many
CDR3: CASSVGGSHQPQHF
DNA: TGTGCCAGCAGCGTAGGGGGGAGTCATCAGCCCCAGCATTTT

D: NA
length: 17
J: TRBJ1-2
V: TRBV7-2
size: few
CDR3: CASSLVEGNVRTNGYTF
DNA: TGTGCCAGCAGCTTAGTCGAAGGGAATGTCCGGACTAATGGCTACACCTTC

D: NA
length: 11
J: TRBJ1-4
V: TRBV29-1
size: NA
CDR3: CSVTAGEKLFF
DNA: TGCAGCGTTACAGCGGGGGAAAAACTGTTTTTT

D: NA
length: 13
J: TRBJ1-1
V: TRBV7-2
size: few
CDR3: CASSMGASHEAFF
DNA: TGTGCCAGCAGCATGGGGGCAAGCCATGAAGCTTTCTTT

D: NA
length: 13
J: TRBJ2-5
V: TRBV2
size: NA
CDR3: CASTLAIQETQYF
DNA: TGTGCCAGCACACTAGCTATTCAAGAGACCCAGTACTTC

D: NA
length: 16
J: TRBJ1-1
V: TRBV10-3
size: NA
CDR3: CAIRREQGKMNTEAFF
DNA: TGTGCCATCAGGCGGGAGCAGGGGAAAATGAACACTGAAGCTTTCTTT

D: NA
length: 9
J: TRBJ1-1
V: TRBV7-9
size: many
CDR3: CAWDTEAFF
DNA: TGTGCCTGGGACACTGAAGCTTTCTTT

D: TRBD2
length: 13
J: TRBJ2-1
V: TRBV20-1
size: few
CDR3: CSAVLAGYNEQFF
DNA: TGCAGTGCCGTACTAGCGGGGTACAATGAGCAGTTCTTC

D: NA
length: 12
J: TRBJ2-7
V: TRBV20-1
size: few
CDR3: CSALREENEQYF
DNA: TGCAGTGCCCTCCGAGAGGAAAACGAGCAGTACTTC

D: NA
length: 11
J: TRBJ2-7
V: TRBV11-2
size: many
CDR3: CASRGGYEQYF
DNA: TGTGCCAGTAGGGGAGGCTACGAGCAGTACTTC

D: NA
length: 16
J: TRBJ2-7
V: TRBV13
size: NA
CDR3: CVSSLRGSLGPYEQYF
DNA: TGTGTCAGCAGCCTCCGCGGGTCCCTAGGCCCCTACGAGCAGTACTTC

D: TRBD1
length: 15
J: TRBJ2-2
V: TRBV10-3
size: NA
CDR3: CAIRQGAANTGELFF
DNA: TGTGCCATCAGGCAGGGGGCGGCGAACACCGGGGAGCTGTTTTTT

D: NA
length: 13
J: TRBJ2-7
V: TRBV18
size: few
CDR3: CASSPPGGDEQYF
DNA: TGTGCCAGCTCACCACCAGGTGGGGACGAGCAGTACTTC

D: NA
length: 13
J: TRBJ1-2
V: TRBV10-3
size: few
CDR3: CAIGPGQLPGYTF
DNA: TGTGCCATCGGACCCGGACAGCTTCCTGGCTACACCTTC

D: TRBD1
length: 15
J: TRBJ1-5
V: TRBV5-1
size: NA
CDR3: CASSLGGDRAQPQHF
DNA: TGCGCCAGCAGCTTGGGGGGTGACAGGGCCCAGCCCCAGCATTTT

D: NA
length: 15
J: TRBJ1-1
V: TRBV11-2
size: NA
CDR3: CASSLVITGNTEAFF
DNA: TGTGCCAGCAGCTTAGTCATTACAGGGAACACTGAAGCTTTCTTT

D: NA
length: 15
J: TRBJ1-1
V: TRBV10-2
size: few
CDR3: CASSYSSRAVTEAFF
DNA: TGTGCCAGCAGTTACTCGAGCAGGGCGGTGACTGAAGCTTTCTTT

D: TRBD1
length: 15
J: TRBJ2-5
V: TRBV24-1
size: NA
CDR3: CATSVFQGAWETQYF
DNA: TGTGCCACCAGCGTTTTCCAGGGGGCTTGGGAGACCCAGTACTTC